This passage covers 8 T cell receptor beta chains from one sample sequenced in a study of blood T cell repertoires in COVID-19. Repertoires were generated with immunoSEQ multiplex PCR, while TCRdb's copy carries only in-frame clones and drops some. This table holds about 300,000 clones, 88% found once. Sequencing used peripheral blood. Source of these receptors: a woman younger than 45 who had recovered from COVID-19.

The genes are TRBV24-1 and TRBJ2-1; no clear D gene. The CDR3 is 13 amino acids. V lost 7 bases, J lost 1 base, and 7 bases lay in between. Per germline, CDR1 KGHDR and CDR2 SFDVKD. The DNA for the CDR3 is TGTGCCACCAGCTACGGGTCCTACAATGAGCAGTTCTTC. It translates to CATSYGSYNEQFF.

CDR3 DNA sequence: TGTGCCAGCAGCCAAGATAGGGCAGGGAAGCAGTACTTC. This encodes CASSQDRAGKQYF. The V and J genes are TRBV14 and TRBJ2-7; D is perhaps TRBD1 (5 bases). The V and J ends lost 0 bases and 8 bases respectively, with 11 bases between them. The CDR3 runs 13 residues. Per the germline V gene, CDR1 is SGHDN and CDR2 is FVKESK. The full variable domain, rest sourced from reference TRBV14 and TRBJ2-7, is EAGVTQFPSHSVIEKGQTVTLRCDPISGHDNLYWYRRVMGKEIKFLLHFVKESKQDESGMPNNRFLAERTGGTYSTLKVQPAELEDSGVYFCASSQDRAGKQYFGPGTRLTVT.

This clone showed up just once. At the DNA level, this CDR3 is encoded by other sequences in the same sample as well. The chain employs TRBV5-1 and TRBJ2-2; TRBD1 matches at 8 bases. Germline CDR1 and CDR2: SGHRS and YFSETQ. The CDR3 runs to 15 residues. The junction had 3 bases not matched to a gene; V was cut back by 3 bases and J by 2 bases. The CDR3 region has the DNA TGCGCCAGCAGCTCAGGGACAGGAAACACCGGGGAGCTGTTTTTT. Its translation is CASSSGTGNTGELFF.

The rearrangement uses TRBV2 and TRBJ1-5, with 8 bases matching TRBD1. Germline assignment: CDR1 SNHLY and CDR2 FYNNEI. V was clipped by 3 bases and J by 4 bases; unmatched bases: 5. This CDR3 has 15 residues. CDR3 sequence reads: CASSEWDRHNQPQHF. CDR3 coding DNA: TGTGCCAGCAGTGAGTGGGACAGGCATAATCAGCCCCAGCATTTT.

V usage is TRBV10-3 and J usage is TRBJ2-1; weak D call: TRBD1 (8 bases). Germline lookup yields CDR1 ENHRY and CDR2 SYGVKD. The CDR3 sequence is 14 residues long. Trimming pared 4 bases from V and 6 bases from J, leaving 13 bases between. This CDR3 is CAISGTGRANEQFF. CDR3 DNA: TGTGCCATCAGTGGGACAGGGAGGGCCAATGAGCAGTTCTTC.

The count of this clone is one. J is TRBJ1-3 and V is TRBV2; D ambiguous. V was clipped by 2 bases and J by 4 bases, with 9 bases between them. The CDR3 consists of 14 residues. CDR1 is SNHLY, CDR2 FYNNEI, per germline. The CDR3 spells CASSESGGGNTIYF. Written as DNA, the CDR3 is TGTGCCAGCAGTGAATCGGGTGGCGGAAACACCATATATTTT.

The CDR3 sequence is CASSHVPGQGNEQYF. In nucleotides, the CDR3 is TGCGCCAGCAGCCACGTACCGGGACAGGGTAACGAGCAGTACTTC. This sequence joins TRBV4-1 and TRBJ2-7; 9 bases map to TRBD1. CDR1 and CDR2 from the germline V gene are MGHRA and YSYEKL. V lost 3 bases to trimming and J lost 5 bases; unmatched junction nucleotides: 8. This CDR3 contains 15 residues.

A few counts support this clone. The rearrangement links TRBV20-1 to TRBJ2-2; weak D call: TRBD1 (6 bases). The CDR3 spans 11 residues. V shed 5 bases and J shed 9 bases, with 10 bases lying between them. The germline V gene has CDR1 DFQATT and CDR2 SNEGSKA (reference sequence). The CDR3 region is CSASGVRELFF. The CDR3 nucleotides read TGCAGTGCTTCAGGGGTCAGGGAGCTGTTTTTT.